The 30 T cell receptor beta chains below all came from one sample that was sequenced in a study of immune evolution from preneoplasia to lung adenocarcinoma. Repertoires were generated with immunoSEQ multiplex PCR, while TCRdb's copy carries only in-frame clones and drops some. The repertoire holds 8,500 to 13,000 clones, with 82% as singletons. Material for sequencing was FFPE minimally invasive lung adenocarcinoma tissue. The receptors come from a person aged 65-85 years with lung adenocarcinoma.

This chain uses TRBV5-1 with TRBJ2-5; possible D gene TRBD2, 7 bases. In germline, CDR1 is SGHRS, CDR2 YFSETQ. The CDR3 is made up of 18 amino acids. V lost 0 bases and J lost 1, with 19 bases in between. As DNA, the CDR3 is TGCGCCAGCAGCTTGGGCCCGGGGGCGGGGGACCTCCAAGAGACCCAGTACTTC. As protein: CASSLGPGAGDLQETQYF.

The V call is TRBV9, the J call TRBJ2-3; D gene unclear. CDR1 and CDR2 from the germline V gene are SGDLS and YYNGEE. CDR3 length equals 14 residues. Trimming removed 0 bases at V and 0 bases at J, with 5 bases between. The CDR3 loop reads CASSVDRSTDTQYF. The CDR3 coding sequence is TGTGCCAGCAGCGTAGACCGAAGCACAGATACGCAGTATTTT. Together with reference TRBV9 and TRBJ2-3, the CDR3 gives the full variable domain: DSGVTQTPKHLITATGQRVTLRCSPRSGDLSVYWYQQSLDQGLQFLIQYYNGEERAKGNILERFSAQQFPDLHSELNLSSLELGDSALYFCASSVDRSTDTQYFGPGTRLTVL.

This clone has just a few counts. The V gene is TRBV7-9, the J gene TRBJ2-7; D is possibly TRBD1 (6 bases). Per the germline V gene, CDR1 is SEHNR and CDR2 is FQNEAQ (reference sequence). Trimming cost V 6 bases and J 9 bases, with 18 bases left between them. This CDR3 has 13 amino acids. This CDR3 is CASRLFLDSAQYF. The CDR3 DNA sequence: TGTGCCAGCAGGCTATTCTTGGACAGTGCGCAGTACTTC.

V gene TRBV2 combines with J gene TRBJ2-5; D may correspond to TRBD1 or TRBD2 (5 bases each). Trimming took off 3 bases at V and 5 bases at J, with 16 bases between the two ends. CDR1 is SNHLY and CDR2 is FYNNEI in the germline V gene. The CDR3 sequence is 15 residues long. CDR3 region: CASSDWGSGGETQYF. The CDR3 DNA sequence: TGTGCCAGCAGTGATTGGGGCTCTGGCGGGGAGACCCAGTACTTC.

The chain joins TRBV19 to TRBJ2-7; no reliable D call. V was cut by 5 bases and J by 1 base, with 21 bases left in between. CDR3 length: 17 amino acids. Germline loops: CDR1 LNHDA, CDR2 SQIVND (reference sequence). The CDR3: CASSLTSLSGTSYEQYF. The CDR3 coding sequence is TGTGCCAGTAGTCTGACTTCACTAAGTGGTACATCCTACGAGCAGTACTTC. Drawing the rest from reference TRBV19 and TRBJ2-7, the complete variable domain is DGGITQSPKYLFRKEGQNVTLSCEQNLNHDAMYWYRQDPGQGLRLIYYSQIVNDFQKGDIAEGYSVSREKKESFPLTVTSAQKNPTAFYLCASSLTSLSGTSYEQYFGPGTRLTVT.

This chain connects TRBV27 to TRBJ2-5; D not resolved. The CDR3 extends over 13 amino acids. The germline gives CDR1 MNHEY, CDR2 SMNVEV (reference sequence). V gave up 6 bases and J gave up 3 bases, with 11 bases separating them. As DNA, the CDR3 is TGTGCCAGCAGCCCCCGTCGGGAAGAGACCCAGTACTTC. Translating it yields CASSPRREETQYF.

J is TRBJ2-7 and V is TRBV11-2; TRBD1 aligns across 10 bases. Germline V CDR1 and CDR2: SGHAT, FQNNGV. The CDR3 consists of 16 residues. V was pared by 1 base and J by 6 bases, with 9 bases of the junction left unmatched. The CDR3 sequence is CASSLAGGDRGTEQYF. The CDR3 region has the DNA TGTGCCAGCAGCTTAGCTGGGGGGGACAGGGGAACCGAGCAGTACTTC. The full variable domain, completed using reference TRBV11-2 and TRBJ2-7, is EAGVAQSPRYKIIEKRQSVAFWCNPISGHATLYWYQQILGQGPKLLIQFQNNGVVDDSQLPKDRFSAERLKGVDSTLKIQPAKLEDSAVYLCASSLAGGDRGTEQYFGPGTRLTVT.

This clone was found once. This chain uses TRBV19 with TRBJ2-7, with D possibly TRBD2 on 6 matching bases. Germline CDR1 and CDR2: LNHDA and SQIVND (reference sequence). CDR3 length equals 14 residues. V was trimmed by 5 bases and J by 3 bases, leaving 14 bases between them. CDR3 region: CASSRGVGSYEQYF. CDR3 DNA sequence: TGTGCCAGTAGTCGCGGGGTCGGCAGCTACGAGCAGTACTTC.

V usage is TRBV6-5 and J usage is TRBJ1-1, with D tentatively TRBD1 (6 bases). Trimming stripped 0 bases from V and 2 bases from J, with 7 bases between. There are 14 residues in the CDR3. Germline V gene sequence: CDR1 MNHEY, CDR2 SVGAGI. This CDR3 reads CASSYSQGNTEAFF. CDR3 nucleotides: TGTGCCAGCAGTTACTCACAGGGAAACACTGAAGCTTTCTTT.

CDR3 sequence (DNA): TGTGCCAGCAGCTTATGGCGAGCCCACGAGCAGTACTTC. It translates to CASSLWRAHEQYF. The rearrangement joins TRBV11-2 to TRBJ2-7, with D uncertain. The CDR3 consists of 13 residues. V was trimmed by 2 bases and J by 5 bases, leaving 10 bases between them. CDR1 is SGHAT, CDR2 FQNNGV, per germline.

This clone was seen a few times. The rearrangement joins TRBV5-1 to TRBJ2-3; TRBD1 might be the D (5 bases). CDR1 is SGHRS and CDR2 is YFSETQ in the germline V gene. V was shortened by 1 base and J by 5 bases, with 11 bases between the two germline ends. This CDR3 contains 14 residues. The CDR3 protein is CASSLYDRGDTQYF. The CDR3 nucleotides are TGCGCCAGCAGCTTGTACGACAGAGGAGATACGCAGTATTTT.

A few counts support this clone. This chain joins TRBV23-1 and TRBJ1-5; no clear D gene. TRBV23-1 is an open reading frame, and its role is uncertain. This CDR3 contains 11 residues. V was trimmed by 0 bases and J by 11 bases, leaving 5 bases between them. This CDR3 reads CASSQSGTQHF. The CDR3 bases are TGCGCCAGCAGTCAATCCGGGACCCAGCATTTT.

The V gene is TRBV5-4, the J gene TRBJ2-1, with unresolved D. Germline V gene sequence: CDR1 SGHNT, CDR2 YYREEE (reference sequence). The CDR3 totals 13 residues. Trimming took 0 bases from V and 6 from J, leaving 7 bases between them. This CDR3 is CASSLARGNEQFF. The CDR3, as DNA: TGTGCCAGCAGCTTGGCTAGAGGCAATGAGCAGTTCTTC.

The J gene is TRBJ2-7, the V gene TRBV18; the match to TRBD2 covers 11 bases. With V trimmed by 2 bases and J by 5 bases, 5 bases remained unmatched. The germline V gene has CDR1 KGHSH and CDR2 LQKENI. The CDR3 runs 15 residues. As DNA, the CDR3 is TGTGCCAGCTCACCAGGTAGCGGGAGGGTCGACGAGCAGTACTTC. Encoded protein: CASSPGSGRVDEQYF.

The chain uses TRBV19 and TRBJ2-1; D possibly matches TRBD1 or TRBD2 (5 bases each). V was cut by 5 bases and J by 8 bases, with 22 bases left in between. The CDR3 loop spans 16 amino acids. Germline V lookup: CDR1 LNHDA, CDR2 SQIVND (reference sequence). CDR3 sequence reads: CASSPPRPRGADEQFF. DNA of the CDR3: TGTGCCAGTAGTCCCCCCCGCCCCCGAGGGGCCGATGAGCAGTTCTTC.

The chain has TRBV15 and TRBJ1-1; D remains ambiguous. From germline, CDR1 is LNHNV and CDR2 YYDKDF (reference sequence). The V and J ends lost 4 bases and 5 bases respectively, with 11 bases between them. The CDR3 consists of 13 residues. CDR3 residues: CATSKDILTEAFF. The CDR3 DNA sequence: TGTGCCACCAGCAAAGACATTTTAACTGAAGCTTTCTTT.

J is TRBJ2-2 and V is TRBV19; D perhaps matches TRBD1 (7 bases). V lost 2 bases to trimming and J lost 7 bases, with 17 bases between them. This CDR3 region has 16 residues. Germline lookup yields CDR1 LNHDA and CDR2 SQIVND (reference sequence). The CDR3 DNA follows: TGTGCCAGTAGTATAATATCGGCAGGGGGGAGCGGGGAGCTGTTTTTT. It specifies CASSIISAGGSGELFF.

This clone was counted a single time. V gene TRBV5-1 combines with J gene TRBJ1-6; perhaps TRBD1 as D (6 bases). Germline lookup yields CDR1 SGHRS and CDR2 YFSETQ. The ends were cut back, 4 bases at V and 10 bases at J, with 18 bases in the middle. The CDR3 loop spans 15 amino acids. CDR3 sequence (DNA): TGCGCCAGCAGCCATGAGACAGGAGGGCGGTCACCCCTCCACTTT. Translation gives CASSHETGGRSPLHF.

The chain recombines TRBV11-3 with TRBJ1-1; no definite D call. Trimming left V 5 bases short and J 1 base short, with 8 bases between. Germline V gene sequence: CDR1 SGHNT, CDR2 YENEEA. CDR3 size: 13 residues. The CDR3 bases are TGTGCCAGCAGCCCTTCAACGAACACTGAAGCTTTCTTT. Protein sequence: CASSPSTNTEAFF.

The CDR3: CATQDARTGGEQYF. The CDR3 region has the DNA TGTGCCACCCAGGACGCGAGGACAGGGGGCGAGCAGTACTTC. The rearrangement links TRBV6-6 to TRBJ2-7; 10 nucleotides align to TRBD1. Germline V gene data show CDR1 as MNHNY and CDR2 as SVGAGI (reference sequence). CDR3 length: 14 residues. J was trimmed by 6 bases and V by 10 bases; bases with no gene match: 12.

The chain carries TRBV19 and TRBJ1-5; 9 bases align to TRBD1. Germline assignment: CDR1 LNHDA and CDR2 SQIVND (reference sequence). V was clipped by 0 bases and J by 7 bases; unmatched bases: 7. The CDR3 spans 16 residues. CDR3 residues: CASSIEGTGFRQPQHF. CDR3 coding DNA: TGTGCCAGTAGTATAGAAGGGACAGGGTTCCGCCAGCCCCAGCATTTT. Full variable domain (rest looked up from reference TRBV19 and TRBJ1-5): DGGITQSPKYLFRKEGQNVTLSCEQNLNHDAMYWYRQDPGQGLRLIYYSQIVNDFQKGDIAEGYSVSREKKESFPLTVTSAQKNPTAFYLCASSIEGTGFRQPQHFGDGTRLSIL.

This chain connects TRBV27 to TRBJ2-2; TRBD2 agrees at 11 bases. V dropped 5 bases and J dropped 2; count of bases not matched to a gene: 4. The CDR3 is 16 amino acids. The germline V gene has CDR1 MNHEY and CDR2 SMNVEV (reference sequence). The CDR3 loop reads CASSKTSGGNTGELFF. The DNA of the CDR3 is TGTGCCAGCAGTAAAACTAGCGGGGGAAACACCGGGGAGCTGTTTTTT.

V usage is TRBV27 and J usage is TRBJ1-2, with D unresolved. Germline values: CDR1 MNHEY, CDR2 SMNVEV (reference sequence). CDR3 length: 15 amino acids. Trimming cost V 0 bases and J 6 bases, with 14 bases left between them. The CDR3 reads CASSLSRQAFDGYTF. In DNA form, the CDR3 reads TGTGCCAGCAGTTTATCTCGGCAGGCGTTCGATGGCTACACCTTC.

The genes are TRBV7-9 and TRBJ1-4; 9 nucleotides match TRBD1. The ends lost 6 bases at V and 11 bases at J; junction bases unmatched: 13. Germline V gene data show CDR1 as SEHNR and CDR2 as FQNEAQ (reference sequence). This CDR3 is built from 15 residues. The CDR3 nucleotides are TGTGCCAGCAGTCAACCGGGACAGGGACAGGAGAAACTGTTTTTT. Residues: CASSQPGQGQEKLFF.

This clone has more than one count but fewer than ten. The chain carries TRBV25-1 and TRBJ2-2; D may correspond to TRBD1 or TRBD2 (6 bases each). The V gene lost 5 bases and the J gene lost 3 bases, with 10 bases spanning the gap. The CDR3 spans 14 residues. Germline CDR1 reads MGHDK; CDR2 reads SYGVNS. CDR3 sequence reads: CASSLGGYTGELFF. The CDR3 region has the DNA TGTGCCAGCAGTCTAGGGGGGTACACCGGGGAGCTGTTTTTT.

In this sample, this clone turned up a few times. The V gene is TRBV6-1, the J gene TRBJ1-1; D ambiguous. This CDR3 has 13 residues. Trimming pared 3 bases from V and 11 bases from J, leaving 16 bases between. The germline V gene encodes CDR1 MNHNS and CDR2 SASEGT. In DNA, the CDR3 is TGTGCCAGCAGTGACGGACTTGGGTGGGAGGCTTTCTTT. This gives the protein CASSDGLGWEAFF.

J is TRBJ2-7 and V is TRBV18, with 7 bases that match TRBD1. Unmatched junction bases numbered 5, after V lost 6 bases and J lost 3 bases. CDR3 length: 13 residues. CDR1 is KGHSH, CDR2 LQKENI, per germline. The CDR3 DNA reads as TGTGCCAGCTCGGCCGGGACAGACTACGAGCAGTACTTC. This translates into CASSAGTDYEQYF.

V gene TRBV4-1 combines with J gene TRBJ1-2, with no clear D. Germline CDR1 reads MGHRA; CDR2 reads YSYEKL. The CDR3 is 15 amino acids. V was shortened by 0 bases and J by 4 bases, with 12 bases between the two germline ends. DNA for the CDR3: TGCGCCAGCAGCCAAGAGCGGCGAAACCTCTATGGCTACACCTTC. Residues: CASSQERRNLYGYTF.

The CDR3 DNA is TGTGCCAGCAGTGCCGGTTGGGGGGAGTTCTCCTACGAGCAGTACTTC. Its translation: CASSAGWGEFSYEQYF. The chain joins TRBV27 to TRBJ2-7; tentatively, D is TRBD2 (6 bases). Germline V gives CDR1 MNHEY, CDR2 SMNVEV (reference sequence). The V end lost 5 bases, the J end lost 0 bases, and 17 bases lay between the germline ends. The length of the CDR3 is 16 residues.

This rearrangement joins TRBV10-1 to TRBJ2-3; 8 bases are a match to TRBD2. The CDR3 covers 13 residues. Germline CDR1 and CDR2: WNHNN and SYGVQD (reference sequence). V gave up 4 bases and J gave up 6 bases; unmatched junction bases: 3. The CDR3 protein is CASSVQRGDTQYF. The CDR3 region has the DNA TGCGCCAGCAGTGTTCAGCGGGGGGATACGCAGTATTTT.